Listed here are 10 T cell receptor beta chains from one sample, sequenced in a study of blood T cell repertoires in COVID-19. Generated by immunoSEQ multiplex PCR, the TCRdb table keeps only in-frame clones and is missing some. The repertoire holds roughly 180,000 clones, with approximately 86% as singletons. Sequencing was done on a sample of PBMCs or T cells enriched from blood (not recorded which). These receptors were taken from a woman aged 30 to 39 who had recovered from COVID-19.

The sample holds one count of this clone. The same CDR3 can be traced to other DNA sequences in this sample. The gene calls are TRBV18 and TRBJ2-1; 14 bases align to TRBD2. The CDR3 loop spans 17 amino acids. V shed 6 bases and J 6 bases; nucleotides not matched to a gene: 10. CDR1 and CDR2 (germline): KGHSH, LQKENI. The CDR3 loop reads CASSPRLAGGPINEQFF. CDR3 coding DNA: TGTGCCAGCTCGCCAAGACTAGCGGGAGGGCCTATCAATGAGCAGTTCTTC.

This clone was detected ten times or more. The rearrangement links TRBV6-5 to TRBJ1-2; TRBD1 is a possible D gene (6 bases). The germline V and J ends were trimmed by 4 bases and 6 bases, with 18 bases remaining between them. Germline V gives CDR1 MNHEY, CDR2 SVGAGI. There are 15 residues in the CDR3. CDR3 residues: CASSWGRAGADGYTF. CDR3 bases: TGTGCCAGCAGTTGGGGAAGGGCAGGGGCAGATGGCTACACCTTC.

V gene TRBV5-1 combines with J gene TRBJ2-3; TRBD1 is a possible D gene (6 bases). The CDR3 is 14 amino acids. Germline CDR1 is SGHRS and CDR2 is YFSETQ. The V and J ends lost 2 bases and 3 bases respectively, with 10 bases between them. CDR3 protein: CASSFITGTDTQYF. CDR3 sequence (DNA): TGCGCCAGCAGCTTTATTACAGGGACAGATACGCAGTATTTT. The full variable domain, rest sourced from reference TRBV5-1 and TRBJ2-3, is KAGVTQTPRYLIKTRGQQVTLSCSPISGHRSVSWYQQTPGQGLQFLFEYFSETQRNKGNFPGRFSGRQFSNSRSEMNVSTLELGDSALYLCASSFITGTDTQYFGPGTRLTVL.

The genes are TRBV5-5 and TRBJ1-4; possible D gene TRBD1, 5 bases. Germline-derived CDR1 and CDR2 are SGHKS and YYEKEE (reference sequence). Trimming removed 4 bases at V and 3 bases at J, with 13 bases between. The CDR3 extends over 15 amino acids. The CDR3 loop reads CASSPRGSPNEKLFF. In DNA, the CDR3 is TGTGCCAGCAGCCCGCGGGGCAGCCCTAATGAAAAACTGTTTTTT.

The V gene is TRBV18, the J gene TRBJ1-5; 7 nucleotides align to TRBD1. V was clipped by 2 bases and J by 0 bases; unmatched bases: 4. This CDR3 has 16 amino acids. The V gene's germline CDR1 is KGHSH and CDR2 LQKENI. The CDR3 sequence is CASSPSQGYSNQPQHF. The CDR3, as DNA: TGTGCCAGCTCACCATCACAGGGGTATAGCAATCAGCCCCAGCATTTT.

The V gene is TRBV7-2, the J gene TRBJ2-1, with 7 bases that match TRBD2. The CDR3 loop spans 15 amino acids. The germline V gene encodes CDR1 SGHTA and CDR2 FQGNSA. V dropped 5 bases and J dropped 8; count of bases not matched to a gene: 12. As DNA, the CDR3 is TGTGCCAGCAGCCCCTTAGCTCGGGGGAGGGATGAGCAGTTCTTC. This translates into CASSPLARGRDEQFF.

The chain employs TRBV6-5 and TRBJ2-7; possibly TRBD2 for D (5 bases). The CDR3 spans 15 residues. V was cut by 0 bases and J by 5 bases, with 14 bases left in between. Germline-derived CDR1 and CDR2 are MNHEY and SVGAGI. The CDR3 DNA is TGTGCCAGCAGTTACTCCGGGAAAAGGAGCGACGAGCAGTACTTC. This gives the protein CASSYSGKRSDEQYF.

The V call is TRBV6-6, the J call TRBJ2-7; the D gene is possibly TRBD1 (5 bases). Per germline, CDR1 MNHNY and CDR2 SVGAGI (reference sequence). V lost 2 bases and J lost 4, with 15 bases in between. This CDR3 region has 15 residues. The CDR3 sequence: CASSYGAGNTYEQYF. CDR3 bases: TGTGCCAGCAGTTACGGGGCAGGGAATACGTACGAGCAGTACTTC.

The chain carries TRBV7-2 and TRBJ2-1; 8 bases match TRBD1. The J segment lost 6 bases and the V segment lost 4 bases, leaving 11 bases of the junction unmatched. Germline CDR1 reads SGHTA; CDR2 reads FQGNSA. The CDR3 runs 16 residues. The CDR3 nucleotides read TGTGCCAGCAGCTCAAAGGGGCGACAGGGGAGCAATGAGCAGTTCTTC. Translating it yields CASSSKGRQGSNEQFF.

The V gene is TRBV4-1, the J gene TRBJ2-3; D is uncertain. The V end was cut by 2 bases, the J end by 2 bases, with 11 bases between. CDR3 length: 15 amino acids. The germline V gene encodes CDR1 MGHRA and CDR2 YSYEKL. The CDR3 reads CASSQSSSLTDTQYF. CDR3 nucleotides: TGCGCCAGCAGCCAATCGTCCAGTCTCACAGATACGCAGTATTTT.